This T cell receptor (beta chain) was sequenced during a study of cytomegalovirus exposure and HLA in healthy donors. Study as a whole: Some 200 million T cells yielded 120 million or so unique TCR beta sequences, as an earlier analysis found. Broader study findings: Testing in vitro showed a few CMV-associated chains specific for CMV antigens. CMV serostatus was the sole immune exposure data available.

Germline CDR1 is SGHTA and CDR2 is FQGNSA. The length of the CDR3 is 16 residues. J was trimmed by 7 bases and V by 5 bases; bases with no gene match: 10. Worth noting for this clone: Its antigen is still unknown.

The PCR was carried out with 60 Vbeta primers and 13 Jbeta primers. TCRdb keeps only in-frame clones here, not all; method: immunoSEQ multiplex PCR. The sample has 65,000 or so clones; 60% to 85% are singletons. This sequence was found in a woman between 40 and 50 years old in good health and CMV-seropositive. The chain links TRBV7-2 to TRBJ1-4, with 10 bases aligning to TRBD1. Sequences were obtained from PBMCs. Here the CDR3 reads CASSDRWGTGAEKLFF. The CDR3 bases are TGTGCCAGCAGCGACCGGTGGGGGACAGGGGCTGAAAAACTGTTTTTT.